These 27 T cell receptor beta chains were sequenced from one sample in a study of blood T cell repertoires in COVID-19. The data were produced by immunoSEQ multiplex PCR, yet TCRdb's version contains in-frame clones alone and is incomplete. The sample has approximately 24,000 clones, about 88% seen once. The sequencing sample was made of peripheral blood. The receptors were sampled from a human donor in a cohort sampled during active COVID-19.

The rearrangement uses TRBV5-6 and TRBJ1-5; 7 nucleotides match TRBD1. The CDR3 consists of 15 residues. In germline, CDR1 is SGHDT, CDR2 YYEEEE. The trim removed 2 bases at V and 0 bases at J, leaving 2 bases unmatched. CDR3 sequence reads: CASSLGGSSNQPQHF. The CDR3, as DNA: TGTGCCAGCAGCTTAGGGGGCTCTAGCAATCAGCCCCAGCATTTT.

The chain couples TRBV14 to TRBJ1-4; 7 nucleotides match TRBD1. Germline V gene lookup returns CDR1 SGHDN and CDR2 FVKESK. J gave up 6 bases and V 0 bases, and 1 base lay outside the gene matches. The CDR3 totals 14 residues. The CDR3 region is CASSQEGTDEKLFF. CDR3 DNA sequence: TGTGCCAGCAGCCAAGAAGGGACAGATGAAAAACTGTTTTTT.

The chain has TRBV6-2 or TRBV6-3 and TRBJ1-2; D unresolved. The CDR3 is 14 amino acids. CDR1 MNHEY and CDR2 SVGEGT come from the germline V gene. Trimming left V 0 bases short and J 3 bases short, with 8 bases between. The CDR3 region has the DNA TGTGCCAGCAGTTACTCAGCTCGGTACTATGGCTACACCTTC. This encodes CASSYSARYYGYTF.

Only a few counts were recorded for this clone. This chain links TRBV19 with TRBJ2-6; the D gene is possibly TRBD1 (6 bases). Deletions cut 6 bases from V and 5 bases from J, with 23 bases between. Germline lookup yields CDR1 LNHDA and CDR2 SQIVND (reference sequence). The CDR3 totals 18 residues. In DNA, the CDR3 is TGTGCCAGTAGCTATGCCCTCCAGACAGGTCCTCGGGCCAACGTCCTGACTTTC. It codes for CASSYALQTGPRANVLTF. Drawing the rest from reference TRBV19 and TRBJ2-6, the complete variable domain is DGGITQSPKYLFRKEGQNVTLSCEQNLNHDAMYWYRQDPGQGLRLIYYSQIVNDFQKGDIAEGYSVSREKKESFPLTVTSAQKNPTAFYLCASSYALQTGPRANVLTFGAGSRLTVL.

Turning to this clone: One end of the junction does not line up with germline, which may come from a read error. The chain carries TRBV18 and TRBJ2-7, with 11 nucleotides matching TRBD1. Germline loops: CDR1 KGHSH, CDR2 LQKENI. The CDR3 loop spans 15 amino acids. Here the CDR3 reads CVSSLQGTGGPEQYF. CDR3 bases: TGTGTCAGCTCGCTCCAGGGGACAGGGGGACCCGAGCAGTACTTC.

The V gene is TRBV6-6, the J gene TRBJ2-7; tentatively, D is TRBD2 (5 bases). Germline V lookup: CDR1 MNHNY, CDR2 SVGAGI (reference sequence). The CDR3 is made up of 16 amino acids. V dropped 2 bases and J dropped 3 bases, with 17 bases sitting between them. The CDR3 DNA follows: TGTGCCAGCAGTTACATCGGACCGAGCGGAGACTACGAGCAGTACTTC. Its protein product is CASSYIGPSGDYEQYF.

For the CDR3, the DNA is TGTGCCAGCACCCGGGACTACGGTTCAGATACGCAGTATTTT. Its translation: CASTRDYGSDTQYF. The rearrangement joins TRBV6-5 to TRBJ2-3; 7 positions match TRBD2. The CDR3 consists of 14 residues. J lost 4 bases, V lost 7 bases, and 8 bases had no gene match. Germline CDR1 is MNHEY and CDR2 is SVGAGI.

The chain combines TRBV6-5 with TRBJ2-5; D uncertain. CDR3 length: 14 residues. The V and J ends lost 8 bases and 4 bases respectively, with 17 bases between them. Germline lookup yields CDR1 MNHEY and CDR2 SVGAGI. The chain's CDR3 is CASQATETSETQYF. CDR3 DNA: TGTGCCAGCCAAGCCACAGAAACTTCAGAGACCCAGTACTTC.

The V gene is TRBV28, the J gene TRBJ1-1; D is undetermined. The CDR3 sequence is 11 residues long. V was pared by 10 bases and J by 8 bases, with 14 bases between. Germline V gives CDR1 MDHEN, CDR2 SYDVKM. The CDR3 coding sequence is TGTGCCATTCACGGCGGGTGGGAAGCTTTCTTT. Amino acid sequence: CAIHGGWEAFF.

The V call is TRBV6-6, the J call TRBJ1-1; no reliable D call. V was trimmed by 6 bases and J by 5 bases, leaving 13 bases between them. Germline assignment: CDR1 MNHNY and CDR2 SVGAGI (reference sequence). This CDR3 contains 13 residues. The CDR3 nucleotides read TGTGCCAGCAGCTACATTGCGAGAACTGAAGCTTTCTTT. This translates into CASSYIARTEAFF.

V and J are TRBV5-1 and TRBJ2-3, with D possibly matching TRBD2 (5 bases). There are 15 residues in the CDR3. The V end was cut by 2 bases, the J end by 0 bases, with 10 bases between. CDR1 is SGHRS and CDR2 is YFSETQ in the germline V gene. CDR3 nucleotide sequence: TGCGCCAGCAGCTTCGACTATTCTAGCACAGATACGCAGTATTTT. It yields the protein CASSFDYSSTDTQYF.

The rearrangement joins TRBV19 to TRBJ1-5, with D possibly matching TRBD1 (5 bases). Per the germline V gene, CDR1 is LNHDA and CDR2 is SQIVND (reference sequence). This CDR3 comprises 14 residues. V lost 2 bases and J 4 bases, leaving 9 bases between the germline ends. The CDR3 DNA is TGTGCCAGTAGTATAAGGGGAAAGAATCAGCCCCAGCATTTT. Translating gives CASSIRGKNQPQHF.

The J gene is TRBJ1-1, the V gene TRBV25-1, with D uncertain. Trimming pared 7 bases from V and 5 bases from J, leaving 14 bases between. This CDR3 comprises 13 residues. CDR1 and CDR2 from the germline V gene are MGHDK and SYGVNS. The CDR3 loop is CASTLKGGTEAFF. Written as DNA, the CDR3 is TGTGCCAGCACCCTGAAAGGAGGGACTGAAGCTTTCTTT.

The chain couples TRBV3-1 (or the pseudogene TRBV3-2) to TRBJ2-1, with D possibly TRBD2 on 6 matching bases. The V end lost 3 bases, the J end lost 6 bases, and 12 bases lay between the germline ends. Germline V gene data show CDR1 as LGHDT and CDR2 as YNNKEL (reference sequence). The CDR3 covers 14 residues. CDR3 bases: TGTGCCAGCAGCCAGGGGAGGTCAAGCAATGAGCAGTTCTTC. This gives the protein CASSQGRSSNEQFF.

V gene TRBV9 combines with J gene TRBJ2-3; maybe TRBD1 (5 bases). Germline V CDR1 and CDR2: SGDLS, YYNGEE. The ends were cut back, 0 bases at V and 5 bases at J, with 13 bases in the middle. This CDR3 region has 15 residues. The CDR3 coding sequence is TGTGCCAGCAGCGTAGGAACAGGATCCAAAGATACGCAGTATTTT. Translated: CASSVGTGSKDTQYF.

The chain is built from TRBV23-1 and TRBJ2-7; 7 bases map to TRBD1. TRBV23-1 is an ORF for which the function is uncertain. The CDR3 consists of 13 residues. V shed 4 bases and J 2 bases; nucleotides not matched to a gene: 2. This CDR3 reads CASSRDSPYEQYF. In DNA, the CDR3 is TGCGCCAGCAGTCGGGACAGTCCCTACGAGCAGTACTTC.

The V and J genes are TRBV9 and TRBJ2-1; D is perhaps TRBD2 (5 bases). V gave up 4 bases and J gave up 7 bases, with 15 bases separating them. Germline CDR1 and CDR2: SGDLS and YYNGEE. The CDR3 totals 14 residues. The CDR3, as DNA: TGTGCCAGCAGCACCCGCCAAACGGGGAATGAGCAGTTCTTC. It translates to CASSTRQTGNEQFF.

In this sample, this clone turned up a few times. This sequence joins TRBV2 and TRBJ1-2; perhaps TRBD1 as D (5 bases). The germline V gene has CDR1 SNHLY and CDR2 FYNNEI. This CDR3 comprises 15 residues. Trimming removed 6 bases at V and 4 bases at J, with 18 bases between. This CDR3 reads CASSDIPTALYGYTF. CDR3 nucleotides: TGTGCCAGCAGCGACATCCCGACAGCCCTCTATGGCTACACCTTC.

This chain uses TRBV19 with TRBJ2-5, with D perhaps TRBD2 (6 bases). The CDR3 spans 13 residues. The V end was cut by 7 bases, the J end by 4 bases, with 13 bases between. From germline, CDR1 is LNHDA and CDR2 SQIVND (reference sequence). CDR3 bases: TGTGCCAGTAAGGGACTTGGGGGAGAGACCCAGTACTTC. Protein: CASKGLGGETQYF.

This sequence joins TRBV7-9 and TRBJ2-1, with TRBD1 matching 10 bases. With V trimmed by 4 bases and J by 2 bases, 5 bases remained unmatched. Germline V gene lookup returns CDR1 SEHNR and CDR2 FQNEAQ (reference sequence). This CDR3 spans 16 amino acids. The CDR3, as DNA: TGTGCCAGCAGCTCCTCGGACAGGGGGACCTACAATGAGCAGTTCTTC. Protein: CASSSSDRGTYNEQFF.

On this clone itself: Other DNA sequences from this sample encode an identical CDR3 as well. CDR3 coding DNA: TGTGCCAGCAGTGCATCTCAGGGTCAGCCCCAGCATTTT. This codes for CASSASQGQPQHF. The genes are TRBV25-1 and TRBJ1-5, with D tentatively TRBD1 (5 bases). Per the germline V gene, CDR1 is MGHDK and CDR2 is SYGVNS. This CDR3 comprises 13 residues. V was clipped by 4 bases and J by 6 bases, with 10 bases between them.

The chain couples TRBV7-6 to TRBJ2-5; D is perhaps TRBD2 (6 bases). From germline, CDR1 is SGHVS and CDR2 FNYEAQ. V was shortened by 5 bases and J by 0 bases, with 10 bases between the two germline ends. The CDR3 loop spans 14 amino acids. CDR3 sequence (DNA): TGTGCCAGCAGCCAGGGACTGAACCAAGAGACCCAGTACTTC. Translating gives CASSQGLNQETQYF. The whole variable domain, filled in from reference TRBV7-6 and TRBJ2-5, reads GAGVSQSPRYKVTKRGQDVALRCDPISGHVSLYWYRQALGQGPEFLTYFNYEAQQDKSGLPNDRFSAERPEGSISTLTIQRTEQRDSAMYRCASSQGLNQETQYFGPGTRLLVL.

V usage is TRBV7-6 and J usage is TRBJ2-4; 8 nucleotides line up with TRBD2. Germline assignment: CDR1 SGHVS and CDR2 FNYEAQ. V dropped 5 bases and J dropped 3; count of bases not matched to a gene: 9. This CDR3 comprises 16 residues. In DNA form, the CDR3 reads TGTGCCAGCAGCACCGGGGGGGGCCGGGGCAAAAACATTCAGTACTTC. It codes for CASSTGGGRGKNIQYF.

This chain joins TRBV5-8 and TRBJ2-3; a weak D match, TRBD1 (5 bases). The CDR3 covers 19 residues. V was trimmed by 2 bases and J by 2 bases, leaving 24 bases between them. Germline V gene lookup returns CDR1 SGHTS and CDR2 YDEGEE. The CDR3 sequence is CASSFVSATVRGPTDTQYF. In DNA form, the CDR3 reads TGTGCCAGCAGCTTCGTATCGGCGACAGTTCGAGGTCCCACAGATACGCAGTATTTT.

V and J are TRBV28 and TRBJ2-2, with 14 bases identical to TRBD2. The CDR3 consists of 15 residues. V shed 5 bases, J shed 6 bases, and the junction held 2 bases outside the gene matches. The germline gives CDR1 MDHEN, CDR2 SYDVKM. The CDR3 coding sequence is TGTGCCAGCAGTCGGACTAGCGGGAGGCCCGGGGAGCTGTTTTTT. Protein sequence: CASSRTSGRPGELFF. Full variable domain (missing parts from reference TRBV28 and TRBJ2-2): DVKVTQSSRYLVKRTGEKVFLECVQDMDHENMFWYRQDPGLGLRLIYFSYDVKMKEKGDIPEGYSVSREKKERFSLILESASTNQTSMYLCASSRTSGRPGELFFGEGSRLTVL.

The rearrangement uses TRBV12-3 or TRBV12-4 and TRBJ1-4; D possibly corresponds to TRBD1 (6 bases). This CDR3 is 13 amino acids long. Trimming cost V 9 bases and J 5 bases, with 13 bases left between them. Written as DNA, the CDR3 is TGTGCCAGTCTAGGACAGTCGAATGAAAAACTGTTTTTT. Protein product: CASLGQSNEKLFF.

The V call is TRBV6-2 or TRBV6-3, the J call TRBJ1-1; D remains ambiguous. V was pared by 3 bases and J by 4 bases, with 9 bases between. CDR1 and CDR2 from the germline V gene are MNHEY and SVGEGT. The CDR3 is 13 amino acids. CDR3 coding DNA: TGTGCCAGCAGTTATGTCTGGAGCACTGAAGCTTTCTTT. Translated, it gives CASSYVWSTEAFF.